This TCR beta chain was captured by sequencing in a study of T cells in Graves' hyperthyroidism and ophthalmopathy. With respect to this clonotype: The antigen is not known. Mismatch with germline at one junction end may stem from a read error.

The germline CDR1 and CDR2 sequences are DFQATT and SNEGSKA (reference sequence). This CDR3 spans 12 amino acids. Clinical symptoms, serum thyroxine and TRAb, thyroid ultrasound and orbital computed tomography were used for the diagnoses. The investigators amplified TCR beta CDR3 regions from RNA transcripts. First-round RT-PCR with HTBI primers amplified the TCR CDR3 region. MiXCR was run by TCRdb on the multiplex PCR reads, yielding one entry per CDR3 protein. The data hold 130,000 to 150,000 distinct CDR3 sequences, with approximately 20% observed a single time. Study results and limitations: Clonotypes that were expanded in thyroid above 0.001 mostly appeared in blood too.

The clonotype comes from a woman between 50 and 59 years old with Graves' hyperthyroidism that later progressed to Graves' ophthalmopathy. The chain has TRBV20-1 and TRBJ1-2; 7 bases are a match to TRBD1. Sequencing was done on a sample of blood. The CDR3 DNA sequence: TGCAGTGCTATCAGGGGGAACTTTGGCTACACCTTC. Its translation is CSAIRGNFGYTF.